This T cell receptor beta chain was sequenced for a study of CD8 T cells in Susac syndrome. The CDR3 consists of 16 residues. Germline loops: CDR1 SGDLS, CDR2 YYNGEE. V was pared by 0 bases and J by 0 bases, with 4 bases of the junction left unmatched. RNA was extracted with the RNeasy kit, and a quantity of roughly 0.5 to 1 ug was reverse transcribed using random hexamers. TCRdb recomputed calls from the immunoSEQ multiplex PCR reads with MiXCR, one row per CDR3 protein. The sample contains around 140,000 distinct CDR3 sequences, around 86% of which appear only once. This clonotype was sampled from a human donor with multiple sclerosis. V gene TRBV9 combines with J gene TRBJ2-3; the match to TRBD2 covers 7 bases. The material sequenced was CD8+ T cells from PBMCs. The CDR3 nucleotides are TGTGCCAGCAGCGTAGCGGGCGGGAGCAGCACAGATACGCAGTATTTT. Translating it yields CASSVAGGSSTDTQYF. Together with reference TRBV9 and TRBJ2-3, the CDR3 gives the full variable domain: DSGVTQTPKHLITATGQRVTLRCSPRSGDLSVYWYQQSLDQGLQFLIQYYNGEERAKGNILERFSAQQFPDLHSELNLSSLELGDSALYFCASSVAGGSSTDTQYFGPGTRLTVL.